This paragraph covers one T cell receptor (beta chain) sequence. The sample originates from a study of Ad26.COV2.S vaccination and SARS-CoV-2 variants. Sequencing was performed with immunoSEQ multiplex PCR; in TCRdb, only in-frame clones are kept and a portion is missing. The sample has 350,000 to 400,000 clones; around nine tenths are singletons. Treatment of the sample: roughly 18 received Ad26.COV2.S at low or high dose, single or two shots; about 5 received placebo; per-sample allocation not given. Sampling was performed 63 days after the first vaccine or placebo injection. The V end lost 2 bases, the J end lost 5 bases, and 10 bases lay between the germline ends. Germline loops: CDR1 GTSNPN, CDR2 SVGIG (reference sequence). This CDR3 spans 13 amino acids.

The chain employs TRBV30 and TRBJ1-5; D is unresolved. The receptor comes from a person aged 18-60 years who received the Ad26.COV2.S COVID-19 vaccine or a placebo. The sequenced sample was peripheral blood, obtained in a trial of Ad26.COV2.S vaccine versus placebo. The DNA for the CDR3 is TGTGCCTGGAGTCTGGGAATCGATCAGCCCCAGCATTTT. Translation: CAWSLGIDQPQHF.